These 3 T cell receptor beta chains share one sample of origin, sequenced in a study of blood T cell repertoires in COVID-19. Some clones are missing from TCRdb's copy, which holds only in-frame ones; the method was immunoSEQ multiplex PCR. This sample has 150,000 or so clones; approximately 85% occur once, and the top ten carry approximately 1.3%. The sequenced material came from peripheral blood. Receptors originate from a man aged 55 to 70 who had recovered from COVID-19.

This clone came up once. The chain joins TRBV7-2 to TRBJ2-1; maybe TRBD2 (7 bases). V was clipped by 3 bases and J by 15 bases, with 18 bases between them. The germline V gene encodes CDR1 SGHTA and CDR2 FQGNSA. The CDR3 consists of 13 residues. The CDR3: CASSFAGAPGGFF. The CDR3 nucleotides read TGTGCCAGCAGCTTTGCAGGGGCGCCGGGGGGGTTCTTC.

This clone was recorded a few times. The CDR3 nucleotides are TGTGCCAGCAGCTCCTGGGACAGCTATAATTCACCCCTCCACTTT. Translating it yields CASSSWDSYNSPLHF. The genes are TRBV7-8 and TRBJ1-6, with TRBD1 matching over 7 bases. Germline lookup yields CDR1 SGHVS and CDR2 FQNEAQ. The ends lost 4 bases at V and 3 bases at J; junction bases unmatched: 3. This CDR3 has 15 amino acids.

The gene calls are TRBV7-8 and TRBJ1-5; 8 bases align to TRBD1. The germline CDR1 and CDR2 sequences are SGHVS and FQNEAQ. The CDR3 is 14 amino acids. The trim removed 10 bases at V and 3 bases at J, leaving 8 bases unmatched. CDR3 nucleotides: TGTGCCACCGGACAGGGCGCAGTCAATCAGCCCCAGCATTTT. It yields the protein CATGQGAVNQPQHF.